Listed here are 32 T cell receptor beta chains from one sample, sequenced in a study of low-dose radiotherapy and immunotherapy resistance in tumors. Priming of first-strand cDNA relied on TRAV- and TRBV-specific primers (covering alpha and beta chains). TCRs were put through 20 to 25 PCR cycles of amplification with Phusion. A constant-region primer and the V-primer adapter served as the primer pair. TCRdb analysed the reads with MiXCR anew, one entry per CDR3 protein. This table holds tens of thousands of distinct CDR3 sequences, approximately 17% found once. Noted time point: before trial treatment. The sequencing here drew on PBMCs, taken before treatment. These TCRs come from a male donor with prostate cancer.

The rearrangement uses TRBV19 and TRBJ2-1; D is ambiguous. This CDR3 has 15 residues. Trimming shortened V by 6 bases and J by 0 bases, and 12 bases separated the two germline ends. CDR1 and CDR2 from the germline V gene are LNHDA and SQIVND (reference sequence). This chain's CDR3 is CASSPAASSYNEQFF. Written as DNA, the CDR3 is TGTGCCAGTAGCCCCGCGGCCAGCTCCTACAATGAGCAGTTCTTC.

The sample holds a few counts of this clonotype. This chain connects TRBV18 to TRBJ2-2, with a tentative D call TRBD1 (6 bases). CDR1 and CDR2 (germline): KGHSH, LQKENI. The length of the CDR3 is 17 residues. V shed 4 bases and J shed 3 bases, with 18 bases lying between them. This CDR3 is CASSRRSQGLDTGELFF. In DNA form, the CDR3 reads TGTGCCAGCTCACGGAGGAGCCAGGGGTTGGACACCGGGGAGCTGTTTTTT.

This clonotype was detected many times. This chain connects TRBV28 to TRBJ2-4, with D possibly matching TRBD1 (6 bases). CDR1 and CDR2 from the germline V gene are MDHEN and SYDVKM. V dropped 6 bases and J dropped 7 bases, with 10 bases sitting between them. This CDR3 spans 12 amino acids. As DNA, the CDR3 is TGTGCCAGCAGCTCCGGACAGAACATTCAGTACTTC. As protein: CASSSGQNIQYF. Full variable domain (rest looked up from reference TRBV28 and TRBJ2-4): DVKVTQSSRYLVKRTGEKVFLECVQDMDHENMFWYRQDPGLGLRLIYFSYDVKMKEKGDIPEGYSVSREKKERFSLILESASTNQTSMYLCASSSGQNIQYFGAGTRLSVL.

Concerning this clonotype: Possible read error: a much larger clone is one base away. This chain uses TRBV4-1 with TRBJ2-3; no clear D. The V end was cut by 1 base, the J end by 4 bases, with 12 bases between. This CDR3 is 15 amino acids long. Germline CDR1 and CDR2: MGHRA and YSYEKL. The CDR3 loop reads CASSQAPTCSDTQYF. As DNA, the CDR3 is TGCGCCAGCAGCCAAGCCCCCACTTGTTCAGATACGCAGTATTTT.

This clonotype was observed many times. The CDR3 nucleotides read TGTGCCAGCAGCTTGAGAGCTAACACTGAAGCTTTCTTT. This codes for CASSLRANTEAFF. The chain links TRBV5-6 to TRBJ1-1, with unresolved D. Per germline, CDR1 SGHDT and CDR2 YYEEEE. The V gene lost 1 base and the J gene lost 2 bases, with 6 bases spanning the gap. The CDR3 is 13 amino acids.

Of note for this clonotype: This likely stems from a read error, as it lies one base from a far larger clone. The chain has TRBV6-5 and TRBJ1-2; D may be TRBD1 (5 bases). Germline V gives CDR1 MNHEY, CDR2 SVGAGI. Trimming took 0 bases from V and 4 from J, leaving 15 bases between them. The CDR3 is 16 residues long. The CDR3 region has the DNA TGTGCCAGCAGTTACTCAGGGGCGCCCGGTGGCTATGGCTACACCTTC. It translates to CASSYSGAPGGYGYTF.

This clonotype was seen repeatedly, ten times or more. The chain carries TRBV28 and TRBJ2-7, with a tentative D call TRBD2 (5 bases). From germline, CDR1 is MDHEN and CDR2 SYDVKM. This CDR3 has 13 residues. V was clipped by 4 bases and J by 2 bases, with 9 bases between them. The CDR3 sequence is CASSWERAYEQYF. The CDR3 bases are TGTGCCAGCAGTTGGGAGCGAGCCTACGAGCAGTACTTC.

Ten or more counts support this clonotype. The chain is built from TRBV7-9 and TRBJ2-7; the D gene is possibly TRBD1 (6 bases). The V and J ends lost 3 bases and 6 bases respectively, with 18 bases between them. The CDR3 length is 15 residues. From germline, CDR1 is SEHNR and CDR2 FQNEAQ (reference sequence). The DNA of the CDR3 is TGTGCCAGCAGCTTTTCTACAGGGTTGCCGAGCGAGCAGTACTTC. Translated: CASSFSTGLPSEQYF. Drawing the rest from reference TRBV7-9 and TRBJ2-7, the complete variable domain is DTGVSQNPRHKITKRGQNVTFRCDPISEHNRLYWYRQTLGQGPEFLTYFQNEAQLEKSRLLSDRFSAERPKGSFSTLEIQRTEQGDSAMYLCASSFSTGLPSEQYFGPGTRLTVT.

The sample holds many counts of this clonotype. This chain connects TRBV4-1 to TRBJ2-7; D ambiguous. The CDR3 extends over 13 amino acids. V was clipped by 3 bases and J by 4 bases, with 10 bases between them. Germline V gives CDR1 MGHRA, CDR2 YSYEKL. The CDR3 bases are TGCGCCAGCAGCCAGGGTTCAGGTTACGAGCAGTACTTC. Amino acids: CASSQGSGYEQYF.

In its sample, this clonotype was seen many times. This chain joins TRBV12-3 or TRBV12-4 and TRBJ2-5, with D possibly being TRBD1 or TRBD2 (6 bases each). Trimming shortened V by 3 bases and J by 0 bases, and 8 bases separated the two germline ends. CDR3 length: 14 residues. The chain's CDR3 is CASSLRDNQETQYF. As DNA, the CDR3 is TGTGCCAGCAGTTTGCGGGACAACCAAGAGACCCAGTACTTC.

The chain combines TRBV5-6 with TRBJ2-1; no clear D. The CDR3 length is 12 residues. Trimming shortened V by 0 bases and J by 13 bases, and 11 bases separated the two germline ends. CDR1 and CDR2 from the germline V gene are SGHDT and YYEEEE. The CDR3 loop is CASSLAGSNQFF. The CDR3 nucleotides read TGTGCCAGCAGCTTGGCGGGTAGCAACCAGTTCTTC.

Worth noting for this clonotype: The likely explanation is a read error, given a far larger clone one base away. The chain combines TRBV9 with TRBJ2-5; 8 nucleotides match TRBD1. The CDR3 is made up of 16 amino acids. V lost 3 bases to trimming and J lost 11 bases; unmatched junction nucleotides: 18. The germline CDR1 and CDR2 sequences are SGDLS and YYNGEE. CDR3 amino acids: CASSGPDRGINNEQYF. CDR3 nucleotides: TGTGCCAGCAGCGGACCAGACAGGGGAATTAACAATGAGCAGTACTTC.

This clonotype was seen ten or more times. The rearrangement joins TRBV11-2 to TRBJ2-1, with 7 bases matching TRBD2. The CDR3 has 14 residues. Looked up from germline, CDR1 is SGHAT and CDR2 is FQNNGV. After removal of 5 bases from V and 6 bases from J, the junction contained 7 bases not matched to a gene. CDR3 nucleotides: TGTGCCAGCAGCCCCCGGCGCGGGGGCAATGAGCAGTTCTTC. Translating gives CASSPRRGGNEQFF.

This clonotype was observed many times. The chain employs TRBV4-2 and TRBJ2-3; D is perhaps TRBD1 (5 bases). V lost 3 bases and J lost 4, with 14 bases in between. CDR1 is LGHNA, CDR2 YNFKEQ, per germline. This CDR3 is 15 amino acids long. As DNA, the CDR3 is TGTGCCAGCAGCCACGACGCCAGCAGGGCAGATACGCAGTATTTT. Protein: CASSHDASRADTQYF.

This clonotype was detected many times. V usage is TRBV7-8 and J usage is TRBJ1-6; no clear D gene. CDR3 length: 16 residues. Germline CDR1 SGHVS, CDR2 FQNEAQ. Trimming stripped 1 base from V and 0 bases from J, with 7 bases between. The CDR3 region has the DNA TGTGCCAGCAGCTTAGGGCAGAGCTCCTATAATTCACCCCTCCACTTT. Translation: CASSLGQSSYNSPLHF.

This clonotype was recorded at least ten times. V usage is TRBV15 and J usage is TRBJ1-2, with D tentatively TRBD1 (6 bases). V lost 5 bases, J lost 8 bases, and 15 bases lay in between. The V gene's germline CDR1 is LNHNV and CDR2 YYDKDF (reference sequence). The CDR3 covers 13 residues. The DNA for the CDR3 is TGTGCCACCAGCTACGGGGGGCCTGGGGGCTACACCTTC. Translating gives CATSYGGPGGYTF.

This clonotype was counted a few times. The chain recombines TRBV30 with TRBJ2-5, with 11 bases fitting TRBD2. CDR1 GTSNPN and CDR2 SVGIG come from the germline V gene (reference sequence). The CDR3 spans 15 residues. J was trimmed by 4 bases and V by 3 bases; bases with no gene match: 7. The CDR3 sequence: CAWSRPGTSGETQYF. CDR3 coding DNA: TGTGCCTGGAGCCGCCCTGGGACTAGCGGAGAGACCCAGTACTTC. Full variable domain (outside the CDR3, taken from reference TRBV30 and TRBJ2-5): SQTIHQWPATLVQPVGSPLSLECTVEGTSNPNLYWYRQAAGRGLQLLFYSVGIGQISSEVPQNLSASRPQDRQFILSSKKLLLSDSGFYLCAWSRPGTSGETQYFGPGTRLLVL.

This clonotype was counted many times. The chain links TRBV5-1 to TRBJ2-3; D is uncertain. The CDR3 consists of 15 residues. Trimming removed 0 bases from V and 0 bases from J, with 8 bases in between. In germline, CDR1 is SGHRS, CDR2 YFSETQ. Here the CDR3 reads CASSLAFGSTDTQYF. The CDR3 bases are TGCGCCAGCAGCTTGGCCTTCGGGAGCACAGATACGCAGTATTTT.

In its sample, this clonotype was seen many times. The chain joins TRBV5-1 to TRBJ2-7; D could derive from TRBD1 or TRBD2 (5 bases each). Trimming took off 4 bases at V and 4 bases at J, with 15 bases between the two ends. The CDR3 consists of 14 residues. The germline gives CDR1 SGHRS, CDR2 YFSETQ. The CDR3 bases are TGCGCCAGCAGCACCGACGGGACGCGGTACGAGCAGTACTTC. Residues: CASSTDGTRYEQYF.

With respect to this clonotype: This likely came from a read error, as a far larger clone is one base away. The chain is built from TRBV13 and TRBJ2-6; no firm D call. Between the trimmed V and J ends, which lost 11 bases and 0 bases, there was a span of 14 bases. This CDR3 spans 15 amino acids. CDR1 and CDR2 (germline): PRHDT, FYEKMQ (reference sequence). CDR3 sequence: CAGGQQNSGANVLTF. CDR3 coding DNA: TGTGCCGGCGGTCAGCAAAACTCTGGGGCCAACGTCCTGACTTTC.

This clonotype was detected many times. The chain links TRBV20-1 to TRBJ1-2, with D unclear. Trimming took off 2 bases at V and 2 bases at J, with 9 bases between the two ends. The CDR3 sequence is 13 residues long. Germline CDR1 is DFQATT and CDR2 is SNEGSKA (reference sequence). CDR3 nucleotides: TGCAGTGCTAGAATTACAGAGAACTATGGCTACACCTTC. It codes for CSARITENYGYTF.

On this clonotype: A read error is likely here: a far larger clone is one base away. The chain carries TRBV5-1 and TRBJ2-1; possibly TRBD1 for D (5 bases). The V end was cut by 3 bases, the J end by 10 bases, with 17 bases between. The CDR3 contains 14 residues. The germline CDR1 and CDR2 sequences are SGHRS and YFSETQ. CDR3 amino acids: CASSYPDRSYEQFF. Here the CDR3 DNA reads TGCGCCAGCAGCTACCCTGACAGAAGCTACGAGCAGTTCTTC.

This clonotype appeared many times. This chain connects TRBV5-1 to TRBJ2-6, with D tentatively TRBD2 (5 bases). Germline CDR1 reads SGHRS; CDR2 reads YFSETQ. Deletions cut 0 bases from V and 1 base from J, with 11 bases between. CDR3 size: 17 residues. Here the CDR3 reads CASSLVAGNSGANVLTF. The CDR3 region has the DNA TGCGCCAGCAGCTTGGTGGCGGGTAATTCTGGGGCCAACGTCCTGACTTTC.

This clonotype was seen repeatedly, ten times or more. This chain links TRBV6-1 with TRBJ1-6; TRBD1 matches 7 bases. This CDR3 spans 14 amino acids. Germline CDR1 is MNHNS and CDR2 is SASEGT. Trimming removed 5 bases from V and 8 bases from J; junction bases left unmatched: 6. The CDR3 DNA sequence: TGTGCCAGCAGTTACCGGGACAGCGATTCACCCCTCCACTTT. Its translation: CASSYRDSDSPLHF.

The rearrangement joins TRBV5-6 to TRBJ2-1, with D possibly being TRBD2 (6 bases). Trimming shortened V by 4 bases and J by 7 bases, and 21 bases separated the two germline ends. CDR1 and CDR2 (germline): SGHDT, YYEEEE. The CDR3 consists of 16 residues. CDR3 sequence reads: CASSRRGGSGYNEQFF. For the CDR3, the DNA is TGTGCCAGCAGCCGACGTGGGGGTAGCGGCTATAATGAGCAGTTCTTC.

There are many counts of this clonotype. The rearrangement joins TRBV4-3 to TRBJ2-3; 10 nucleotides agree with TRBD2. The germline V gene has CDR1 LGHNA and CDR2 YSLEER. The CDR3 length is 15 residues. The ends lost 4 bases at V and 6 bases at J; junction bases unmatched: 7. The CDR3 spells CASSLISGGVDTQYF. CDR3 nucleotide sequence: TGCGCCAGCAGCCTCATCAGCGGGGGGGTGGATACGCAGTATTTT.

This clonotype was seen repeatedly, ten times or more. The chain carries TRBV7-8 and TRBJ2-3, with TRBD1 as a possible D gene (5 bases). The germline CDR1 and CDR2 sequences are SGHVS and FQNEAQ. CDR3 length equals 17 residues. Trimming left V 5 bases short and J 0 bases short, with 18 bases between. The CDR3 spells CASSPVPVGASTDTQYF. As DNA, the CDR3 is TGTGCCAGCAGCCCTGTCCCGGTTGGGGCAAGCACAGATACGCAGTATTTT.

About this clonotype: A far larger clone lies a single base away; this is likely a read error. J is TRBJ2-7 and V is TRBV6-8; 13 bases are a match to TRBD2. Germline CDR1 MNHGY, CDR2 SAAAGT. V gave up 7 bases and J gave up 4 bases; unmatched junction bases: 7. This CDR3 region has 15 residues. The CDR3 protein is CASNDGTSGVYEQYF. For the CDR3, the DNA is TGTGCCAGCAATGACGGGACTAGCGGGGTTTACGAGCAGTACTTC.

This clonotype was seen at least ten times. V and J are TRBV29-1 and TRBJ1-1; 11 positions match TRBD1. Per germline, CDR1 SQVTM and CDR2 ANQGSEA. The CDR3 runs 16 residues. With V trimmed by 4 bases and J by 0 bases, 7 bases remained unmatched. The CDR3 reads CSVGTGTGGVNTEAFF. The CDR3 nucleotides are TGCAGCGTTGGGACCGGGACAGGGGGTGTGAACACTGAAGCTTTCTTT.

The table lists this clonotype with many counts. The genes are TRBV14 and TRBJ1-5; 7 positions match TRBD1. V shed 6 bases and J 4 bases; nucleotides not matched to a gene: 3. The CDR3 consists of 13 residues. CDR1 and CDR2 from the germline V gene are SGHDN and FVKESK. As DNA, the CDR3 is TGTGCCAGCAGTCAACAGGGGAATCAGCCCCAGCATTTT. This encodes CASSQQGNQPQHF.

The chain is built from TRBV20-1 and TRBJ1-5, with 7 positions matching TRBD1. CDR1 and CDR2 (germline): DFQATT, SNEGSKA (reference sequence). The V gene end was trimmed by 6 bases and the J gene end by 6 bases; junction bases not matched to a gene: 8. The CDR3 consists of 13 residues. The chain's CDR3 is CSATTGVRQPQHF. CDR3 DNA sequence: TGCAGTGCAACAACAGGGGTGCGTCAGCCCCAGCATTTT.

To note about this clonotype: A far larger clone lies a single base away; this is likely a read error. J is TRBJ2-1 and V is TRBV6-2 or TRBV6-3; 10 nucleotides match TRBD1. The trim removed 5 bases at V and 10 bases at J, leaving 11 bases unmatched. This CDR3 region has 15 residues. Germline CDR1 and CDR2: MNHEY and SVGEGT. CDR3 residues: CASSEAGDRGDEQFF. The DNA of the CDR3 is TGTGCCAGCAGTGAAGCGGGGGACAGGGGCGACGAGCAGTTCTTC.